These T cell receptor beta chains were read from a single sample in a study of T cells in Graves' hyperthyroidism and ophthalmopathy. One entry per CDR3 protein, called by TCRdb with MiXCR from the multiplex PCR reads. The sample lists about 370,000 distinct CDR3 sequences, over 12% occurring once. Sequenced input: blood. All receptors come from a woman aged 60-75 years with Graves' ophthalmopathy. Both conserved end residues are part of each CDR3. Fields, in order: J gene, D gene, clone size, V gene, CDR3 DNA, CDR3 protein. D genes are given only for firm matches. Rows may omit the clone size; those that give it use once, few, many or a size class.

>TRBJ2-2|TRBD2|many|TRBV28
TGTGCCAGCAGTTTTGCCCCACGGCCGGTGGCGGGAGGGCGGGACGGGGAGCTGTTTTTT
CASSFAPRPVAGGRDGELFF
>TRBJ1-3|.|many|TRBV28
TGTGCCAGCAAAAATCTCGGGGCCTCTGGAAACACCATATATTTT
CASKNLGASGNTIYF
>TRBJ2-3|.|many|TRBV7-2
TGTGCCAGCAGCTTAGCACAACACACAGATACGCAGTATTTT
CASSLAQHTDTQYF
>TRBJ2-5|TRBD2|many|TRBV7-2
TGTGCCAGCAGCATTCCGGGACTAGCGACGGAGACCCAGTACTTC
CASSIPGLATETQYF
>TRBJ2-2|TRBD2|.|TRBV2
TGTGCCAGCGCCCAGCGGGATACCGGGGAGCTGTTTTTT
CASAQRDTGELFF
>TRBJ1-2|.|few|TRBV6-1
TGTGCCAGCAGTTCACAGGGTCGTGGCTACACCTTC
CASSSQGRGYTF
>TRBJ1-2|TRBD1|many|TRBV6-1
TGTGCCAGCAGTTACAAGGGGGCGCCCGGCTACACCTTC
CASSYKGAPGYTF
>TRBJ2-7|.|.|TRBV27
TGTGCCAGCAGTATTACGGGACCATCCTACGAGCAGTACTTC
CASSITGPSYEQYF
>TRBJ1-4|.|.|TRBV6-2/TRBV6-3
TGTGCCAGCAGCCATTCAGGGAGGGCTAATGAAAAACTGTTTTTT
CASSHSGRANEKLFF
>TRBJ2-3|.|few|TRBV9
TGTGCCAGCAGCCCCAGCGGCCCGCCCACAGATACGCAGTATTTT
CASSPSGPPTDTQYF
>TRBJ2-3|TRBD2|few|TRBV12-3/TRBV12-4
TGTGCCAGCAGTCGGGGGACTAGCGTAGATCCCACAGATACGCAGTATTTT
CASSRGTSVDPTDTQYF
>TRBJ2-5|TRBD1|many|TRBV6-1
TGTGCCAGCAGTGAAGCGACAGGGGGAGAGACCCAGTACTTC
CASSEATGGETQYF
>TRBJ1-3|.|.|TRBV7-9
TGTGCCAGCAGCGTTGGACAGTTGTCCACTGGAAACACCATATATTTT
CASSVGQLSTGNTIYF
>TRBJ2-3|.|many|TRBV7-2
TGTGCCAGCAGCTTAGCTCACAGTACAGATACGCAGTATTTT
CASSLAHSTDTQYF
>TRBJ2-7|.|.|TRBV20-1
TGCAGTGCTAGTCGCGGGCACTACGAGCAGTACTTC
CSASRGHYEQYF
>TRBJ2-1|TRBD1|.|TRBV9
TGTGCCAGCAGCCGGACAGGGGTGGGTGAGCAGTTCTTC
CASSRTGVGEQFF
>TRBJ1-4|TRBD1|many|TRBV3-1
TGTGCCAGCAGCCAGAGGACAGGGGGCGGGGGTGAAAAACTGTTTTTT
CASSQRTGGGGEKLFF
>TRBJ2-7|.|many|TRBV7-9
TGTGCCAGCAGCTTAGGAATAGGACCCAAACAACCCGAGCAGTACTTC
CASSLGIGPKQPEQYF
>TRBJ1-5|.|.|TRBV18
TGTGCCAGCTCACCAACGACTGCTAATAGCAATCAGCCCCAGCATTTT
CASSPTTANSNQPQHF
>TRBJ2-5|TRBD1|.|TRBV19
TGTGTCAGTAGCTCCAGGGACAGGGGCCAAGAGACCCAGTACTTC
CVSSSRDRGQETQYF
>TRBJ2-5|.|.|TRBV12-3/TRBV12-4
TGTGCCAGCATGCGCGGACAAGAGACCCAGTACTTC
CASMRGQETQYF
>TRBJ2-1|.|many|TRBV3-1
TGTGCCAGCAGCCAGGGCGGGTTCTACAATGAGCAGTTCTTC
CASSQGGFYNEQFF
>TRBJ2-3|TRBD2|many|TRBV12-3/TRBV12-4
TGTGCCAGCAGCGGGGGGGTGGAGTTGAGCGCGACGCAGTATTTT
CASSGGVELSATQYF
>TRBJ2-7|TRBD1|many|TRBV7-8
TGTGCCAGCAGCTTAGCGATGGACAGGGGGCGAGCCCGCTCCTACGAGCAGTACTTC
CASSLAMDRGRARSYEQYF
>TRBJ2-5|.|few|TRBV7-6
TGTGCCAGCAGCTCATTGGGGGTTCTGGACCAAGAGACCCAGTACTTC
CASSSLGVLDQETQYF